The 25 T cell receptor beta chains presented below share a single source sample, sequenced in a study of CD8+ T cells in alopecia areata. Sequencing templates came from extracted RNA that was reverse transcribed into cDNA. The assay was immunoSEQ multiplex PCR, and TCRdb's table has in-frame clones only and misses some. There are 130,000 to 150,000 clones in the sample; roughly 46% occur only once, and approximately 1% lies in the top ten. The sample here was CD4+ T cells sorted from blood, taken at week 0. Source of these receptors: a human donor with alopecia areata.

This rearrangement joins TRBV30 to TRBJ1-4; D gene uncertain. Per germline, CDR1 GTSNPN and CDR2 SVGIG (reference sequence). Trimming removed 5 bases at V and 2 bases at J, with 9 bases between. This CDR3 comprises 13 residues. CDR3 in DNA: TGTGCCTGGCACCCCGGGACTAATGAAAAACTGTTTTTT. Translating it yields CAWHPGTNEKLFF.

The V gene is TRBV5-1, the J gene TRBJ2-7, with 10 bases identical to TRBD1. There are 16 residues in the CDR3. The germline V gene encodes CDR1 SGHRS and CDR2 YFSETQ. V lost 8 bases, J lost 3 bases, and 14 bases stayed unmatched. The CDR3 loop reads CASSIEAGTGVYEQYF. CDR3 coding DNA: TGCGCCAGTAGCATAGAAGCCGGGACAGGGGTCTACGAGCAGTACTTC.

The rearrangement uses TRBV5-1 and TRBJ2-3; TRBD2 might be the D (7 bases). CDR1 and CDR2 (germline): SGHRS, YFSETQ. The CDR3 length is 16 residues. Trimming shortened V by 2 bases and J by 0 bases, and 13 bases separated the two germline ends. Written as DNA, the CDR3 is TGCGCCAGCAGCTTATTGGCGGGGGCTAGCACAGATACGCAGTATTTT. This codes for CASSLLAGASTDTQYF.

The CDR3 DNA reads as TGCAGCGTTGGGGTCGTGGGGGGCAATGAGCAGTTCTTC. The encoded protein is CSVGVVGGNEQFF. This rearrangement joins TRBV29-1 to TRBJ2-1, with a tentative D call TRBD2 (6 bases). The germline V and J ends were trimmed by 4 bases and 6 bases, with 13 bases remaining between them. The germline V gene encodes CDR1 SQVTM and CDR2 ANQGSEA. This CDR3 contains 13 residues.

The CDR3 DNA reads as TGTGCCAGCAGTAGTACAGGGAAGAGCACAGATACGCAGTATTTT. It is translated as CASSSTGKSTDTQYF. This chain joins TRBV6-5 and TRBJ2-3; tentatively, D is TRBD1 (6 bases). CDR3 size: 15 residues. The V gene lost 5 bases and the J gene lost 0 bases, with 12 bases spanning the gap. Germline lookup yields CDR1 MNHEY and CDR2 SVGAGI.

Of note for this clone: Additional DNA sequences in this sample encode the identical CDR3. The CDR3 DNA reads TGTGCCTGGAGTGTGCTAGCGGGGTACAATGAGCAGTTCTTC. Translating it yields CAWSVLAGYNEQFF. This chain uses TRBV30 with TRBJ2-1, with 9 positions matching TRBD2. CDR1 is GTSNPN and CDR2 is SVGIG in the germline V gene (reference sequence). There are 14 residues in the CDR3. V lost 0 bases to trimming and J lost 4 bases; unmatched junction nucleotides: 1.

The chain is built from TRBV28 and TRBJ2-7, with D hard to call. V shed 5 bases and J shed 7 bases, with 9 bases lying between them. The CDR3 spans 11 residues. CDR1 is MDHEN and CDR2 is SYDVKM in the germline V gene. The CDR3 DNA sequence: TGTGCCAGCAGTCCTAAGACAGAGCAGTACTTC. It codes for CASSPKTEQYF.

V is TRBV6-5 and J is TRBJ1-4, with D perhaps matching TRBD1 (5 bases). The CDR3 sequence is 15 residues long. Trimming pared 4 bases from V and 4 bases from J, leaving 13 bases between. The V gene's germline CDR1 is MNHEY and CDR2 SVGAGI. In DNA form, the CDR3 reads TGTGCCAGCAGTTTACGGGTGGGACGTAATGAAAAACTGTTTTTT. It specifies CASSLRVGRNEKLFF.

The gene calls are TRBV7-2 and TRBJ2-3; D is perhaps TRBD1 (5 bases). In germline, CDR1 is SGHTA, CDR2 FQGNSA. The V gene lost 3 bases and the J gene lost 3 bases, with 19 bases spanning the gap. This CDR3 is 17 amino acids long. Written as DNA, the CDR3 is TGTGCCAGCAGCTTTTCCGCAGGGTTAGCAGGGACAGATACGCAGTATTTT. Its translation: CASSFSAGLAGTDTQYF.

The table lists this clone with a few counts. The chain employs TRBV29-1 and TRBJ2-3; D might be TRBD2 (5 bases). This CDR3 is 12 amino acids long. CDR1 and CDR2 from the germline V gene are SQVTM and ANQGSEA. V was clipped by 7 bases and J by 0 bases, with 8 bases between them. The CDR3 sequence is CSGRPSTDTQYF. CDR3 in DNA: TGCAGCGGGAGGCCTAGCACAGATACGCAGTATTTT.

V and J are TRBV4-2 and TRBJ2-2; 8 positions agree with TRBD1. CDR1 and CDR2 from the germline V gene are LGHNA and YNFKEQ. Unmatched junction bases numbered 6, after V lost 3 bases and J lost 3 bases. The CDR3 is 16 amino acids. The CDR3 sequence is CASSHNQGADTGELFF. The CDR3 DNA sequence: TGTGCCAGCAGCCACAATCAGGGGGCCGACACCGGGGAGCTGTTTTTT.

The chain carries TRBV2 and TRBJ1-5, with D tentatively TRBD1 (5 bases). V lost 1 base and J lost 3, with 7 bases in between. The CDR3 spans 14 residues. The germline gives CDR1 SNHLY, CDR2 FYNNEI. The CDR3 nucleotides are TGTGCCAGCAGTGAAGGACAGCTCAATCAGCCCCAGCATTTT. Translated: CASSEGQLNQPQHF.

J is TRBJ2-7 and V is TRBV4-2; D gene uncertain. Germline V gene data show CDR1 as LGHNA and CDR2 as YNFKEQ. V was cut by 4 bases and J by 7 bases, with 14 bases left in between. The CDR3 has 13 amino acids. The CDR3 DNA follows: TGTGCCAGCAGCCTAGACCTACTTGGGGAGCAGTACTTC. Translation gives CASSLDLLGEQYF.

This chain connects TRBV7-2 to TRBJ1-2; D is possibly TRBD1 (5 bases). CDR3 length: 15 amino acids. The V end was cut by 5 bases, the J end by 4 bases, with 17 bases between. From germline, CDR1 is SGHTA and CDR2 FQGNSA. This CDR3 reads CASSPTGTVFYGYTF. CDR3 in DNA: TGTGCCAGCAGCCCCACCGGGACCGTCTTCTATGGCTACACCTTC.

The genes are TRBV2 and TRBJ1-2; 7 bases map to TRBD1. There are 13 residues in the CDR3. Germline V gene sequence: CDR1 SNHLY, CDR2 FYNNEI. The V and J ends lost 6 bases and 0 bases, in that order; junction bases with no gene match: 1. CDR3: CASSGQANYGYTF. CDR3 DNA: TGTGCCAGCAGCGGACAGGCTAACTATGGCTACACCTTC.

This clone appeared a few times. The CDR3 region has the DNA TGTGCCAGCATTCCACCGGGACTGCGTTCCAATGAGCAGTTCTTC. Translation gives CASIPPGLRSNEQFF. V usage is TRBV2 and J usage is TRBJ2-1; D may be TRBD2 (6 bases). The CDR3 is 15 residues long. The V gene lost 7 bases and the J gene lost 6 bases, with 19 bases spanning the gap. Germline loops: CDR1 SNHLY, CDR2 FYNNEI.

The CDR3, as DNA: TGCAGCGTTCCTCGCGCCTTACCATTTCTGGGGCCCTCGAACACTGAAGCTTTCTTT. The encoded protein is CSVPRALPFLGPSNTEAFF. The gene calls are TRBV29-1 and TRBJ1-1, with D maybe TRBD1 (5 bases). Looked up from germline, CDR1 is SQVTM and CDR2 is ANQGSEA. CDR3 length: 19 residues. Trimming took 5 bases from V and 1 from J, leaving 29 bases between them.

The chain uses TRBV5-6 and TRBJ2-1, with 12 positions matching TRBD2. This CDR3 is built from 16 residues. Trimming at V came to 4 bases and at J to 6 bases, leaving 8 bases not matched to a gene. In germline, CDR1 is SGHDT, CDR2 YYEEEE. The CDR3: CASSETSGRWVNEQFF. As DNA, the CDR3 is TGTGCCAGCAGCGAAACTAGCGGGAGGTGGGTCAATGAGCAGTTCTTC. Together with reference TRBV5-6 and TRBJ2-1, the CDR3 gives the full variable domain: DAGVTQSPTHLIKTRGQQVTLRCSPKSGHDTVSWYQQALGQGPQFIFQYYEEEERQRGNFPDRFSGHQFPNYSSELNVNALLLGDSALYLCASSETSGRWVNEQFFGPGTRLTVL.

A single count supports this clone. The chain links TRBV9 to TRBJ2-1; 8 bases map to TRBD2. CDR1 is SGDLS and CDR2 is YYNGEE in the germline V gene. The V segment lost 2 bases and the J segment 3 bases; nucleotides outside the gene matches: 10. This CDR3 region has 17 residues. Written as DNA, the CDR3 is TGTGCCAGCAGCGTGGGCTTAGCGGGATCGGTCTACAATGAGCAGTTCTTC. This encodes CASSVGLAGSVYNEQFF. The whole variable domain, remainder taken from reference TRBV9 and TRBJ2-1, is DSGVTQTPKHLITATGQRVTLRCSPRSGDLSVYWYQQSLDQGLQFLIQYYNGEERAKGNILERFSAQQFPDLHSELNLSSLELGDSALYFCASSVGLAGSVYNEQFFGPGTRLTVL.

V and J are TRBV30 and TRBJ2-4, with 8 bases that match TRBD1. J lost 7 bases, V lost 7 bases, and 6 bases had no gene match. Germline CDR1 and CDR2: GTSNPN and SVGIG (reference sequence). This CDR3 region has 12 residues. CDR3 sequence: CAYDQGANIQYF. The CDR3, as DNA: TGTGCCTATGATCAGGGGGCTAACATTCAGTACTTC. Combining the CDR3 with reference TRBV30 and TRBJ2-4 gives the whole variable domain SQTIHQWPATLVQPVGSPLSLECTVEGTSNPNLYWYRQAAGRGLQLLFYSVGIGQISSEVPQNLSASRPQDRQFILSSKKLLLSDSGFYLCAYDQGANIQYFGAGTRLSVL.

A few counts support this clone. V and J are TRBV7-2 and TRBJ2-7; 8 nucleotides match TRBD2. Trimming removed 5 bases from V and 4 bases from J; junction bases left unmatched: 10. The CDR3 runs to 15 residues. Germline V CDR1 and CDR2: SGHTA, FQGNSA. CDR3 sequence (DNA): TGTGCCAGCAGCCCGGGCAGACTAGCGAGTTACGAGCAGTACTTC. It translates to CASSPGRLASYEQYF.

The chain has TRBV4-1 and TRBJ2-3; 12 bases are a match to TRBD2. The CDR3 is 20 amino acids. Germline V gene data show CDR1 as MGHRA and CDR2 as YSYEKL. The ends lost 2 bases at V and 2 bases at J; junction bases unmatched: 14. In DNA form, the CDR3 reads TGCGCCAGCAGCCAATTTGGACTAGCGGGGCCCTCTCAACTCACAGATACGCAGTATTTT. It codes for CASSQFGLAGPSQLTDTQYF.

The rearrangement uses TRBV30 and TRBJ1-5, with a tentative D call TRBD1 (5 bases). The CDR3 extends over 13 amino acids. The germline V and J ends were trimmed by 1 base and 7 bases, with 11 bases remaining between them. Germline CDR1 reads GTSNPN; CDR2 reads SVGIG (reference sequence). CDR3 sequence: CAWSAGVRQPQHF. The CDR3 region has the DNA TGTGCCTGGAGTGCGGGGGTAAGGCAGCCCCAGCATTTT.

The chain employs TRBV19 and TRBJ2-1; 8 bases map to TRBD1. V was pared by 7 bases and J by 0 bases, with 5 bases of the junction left unmatched. The CDR3 is 15 residues long. Germline CDR1 and CDR2: LNHDA and SQIVND (reference sequence). CDR3 amino acids: CASMEDRDSYNEQFF. In DNA form, the CDR3 reads TGTGCCAGTATGGAGGACAGGGACTCCTACAATGAGCAGTTCTTC.

A few counts support this clone. This chain links TRBV6-4 with TRBJ2-3; no clear D gene. In germline, CDR1 is MRHNA, CDR2 SNTAGT. This CDR3 contains 14 residues. Trimming took off 6 bases at V and 1 base at J, with 11 bases between the two ends. The CDR3 protein is CASSQDLGTDTQYF. The CDR3 DNA follows: TGTGCCAGCAGCCAGGATCTGGGCACAGATACGCAGTATTTT.